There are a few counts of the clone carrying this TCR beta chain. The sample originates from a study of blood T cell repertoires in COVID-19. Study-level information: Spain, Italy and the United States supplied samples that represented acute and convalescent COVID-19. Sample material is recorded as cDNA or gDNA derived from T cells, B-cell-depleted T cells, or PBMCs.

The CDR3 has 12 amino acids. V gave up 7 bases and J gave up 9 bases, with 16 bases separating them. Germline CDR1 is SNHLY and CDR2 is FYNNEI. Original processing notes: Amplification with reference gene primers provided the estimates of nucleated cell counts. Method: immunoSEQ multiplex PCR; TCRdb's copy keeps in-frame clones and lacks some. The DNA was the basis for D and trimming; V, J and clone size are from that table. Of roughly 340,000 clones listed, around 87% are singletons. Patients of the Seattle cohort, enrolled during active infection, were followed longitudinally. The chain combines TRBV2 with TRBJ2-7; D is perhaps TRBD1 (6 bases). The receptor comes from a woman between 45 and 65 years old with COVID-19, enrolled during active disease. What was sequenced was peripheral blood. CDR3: CASIRLGAGQYF. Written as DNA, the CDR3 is TGTGCCAGCATTCGTCTGGGGGCGGGGCAGTACTTC.